Below are 22 T cell receptor beta chains sequenced from a single sample in a study of OX40 agonist ivuxolimab in advanced cancers. The protocol was immunoSEQ multiplex PCR, while the TCRdb copy is restricted to in-frame clones and leaves out a portion. The table has some 100,000 clones, about nine tenths seen once. Sample: CD4+ or CD8+ T cells sorted from blood, taken in a trial of the OX40 agonist ivuxolimab. The receptors shown here come from an adult with an advanced solid tumor such as melanoma, head and neck, liver or kidney cancer.

The V call is TRBV4-1, the J call TRBJ2-1, with 10 bases identical to TRBD2. The CDR3 runs 15 residues. Looked up from germline, CDR1 is MGHRA and CDR2 is YSYEKL. Trimming cost V 1 base and J 9 bases; bases outside gene matches: 6. The CDR3 is CASSQVPSGSGEQFF. CDR3 sequence (DNA): TGCGCCAGCAGCCAAGTTCCTAGCGGGAGCGGTGAGCAGTTCTTC.

J is TRBJ2-3 and V is TRBV21-1; the listed D gene, TRBD1, was not tested against the DNA. TRBV21-1 is labeled a pseudogene. This CDR3 is built from 15 residues. CDR3 DNA sequence: TGTGCCAGCAGCAAACCCAGGGCTTCTTGTTGTAAGCAGTATTTT. This codes for CASSKPRASCCKQYF.

This rearrangement joins TRBV2 to TRBJ2-3; the D is unclear. CDR3 length: 12 amino acids. The V gene's germline CDR1 is SNHLY and CDR2 FYNNEI. The V gene lost 8 bases and the J gene lost 6 bases, with 12 bases spanning the gap. The CDR3 sequence is CASQEIRDTQYF. The DNA of the CDR3 is TGTGCCAGCCAAGAGATCCGGGATACGCAGTATTTT.

The V and J genes are TRBV5-4 and TRBJ2-3, with D perhaps given as TRBD1 or TRBD2 (6 bases each). Germline values: CDR1 SGHNT, CDR2 YYREEE (reference sequence). With 4 bases removed from V and 1 base from J, the gap between germline ends came to 10 bases. The CDR3 consists of 14 residues. This CDR3 reads CASSPGAGTDTQYF. CDR3 bases: TGTGCCAGCAGCCCGGGGGCGGGCACAGATACGCAGTATTTT.

The chain uses TRBV5-6 and TRBJ1-5, with D unresolved. Germline V gene sequence: CDR1 SGHDT, CDR2 YYEEEE. The CDR3 runs to 15 residues. Trimming removed 0 bases at V and 1 base at J, with 8 bases between. CDR3 nucleotide sequence: TGTGCCAGCAGCTTGGGTCAATTGAGCAATCAGCCCCAGCATTTT. Translation gives CASSLGQLSNQPQHF.

This clone is a singleton in its sample. The chain couples TRBV18 to TRBJ2-5; D is undetermined. CDR1 KGHSH and CDR2 LQKENI come from the germline V gene. CDR3 length: 13 amino acids. Trimming took 3 bases from V and 5 from J, leaving 10 bases between them. CDR3 in DNA: TGTGCCAGCTCACCCCTGGAGTCGGAGACCCAGTACTTC. Translating gives CASSPLESETQYF.

This chain connects TRBV6-1 to TRBJ1-1; no clear D. From germline, CDR1 is MNHNS and CDR2 SASEGT. The CDR3 has 12 residues. Trimming took 1 base from V and 8 from J, leaving 8 bases between them. This CDR3 reads CASSEVGREAFF. The DNA of the CDR3 is TGTGCCAGCAGTGAAGTAGGGCGCGAAGCTTTCTTT.

This chain links TRBV7-2 with TRBJ2-7; no firm D call. Between the trimmed V and J ends, which lost 3 bases and 0 bases, there was a span of 12 bases. Germline V gene sequence: CDR1 SGHTA, CDR2 FQGNSA. There are 15 residues in the CDR3. Here the CDR3 DNA reads TGTGCCAGCAGCTTGTCCTGGGATAGCTCCTACGAGCAGTACTTC. This encodes CASSLSWDSSYEQYF.

The chain employs TRBV28 and TRBJ1-4; D gene unclear. Trimming removed 5 bases at V and 0 bases at J, with 10 bases between. The CDR3 has 15 amino acids. Germline CDR1 reads MDHEN; CDR2 reads SYDVKM. CDR3 DNA sequence: TGTGCCAGCAGTCCCTCTTTGGCAACTAATGAAAAACTGTTTTTT. Protein: CASSPSLATNEKLFF.

Written as DNA, the CDR3 is TGTGCCAGCTCAGGAAATCGCACAGCCTACTATGGCTACACCTTC. Protein product: CASSGNRTAYYGYTF. The chain recombines TRBV18 with TRBJ1-2; no reliable D call. The CDR3 totals 15 residues. Germline V gene lookup returns CDR1 KGHSH and CDR2 LQKENI. V lost 5 bases and J 3 bases, leaving 16 bases between the germline ends.

The V call is TRBV18, the J call TRBJ2-3, with 8 bases identical to TRBD1. Germline V lookup: CDR1 KGHSH, CDR2 LQKENI. The CDR3 is 15 amino acids. The ends lost 3 bases at V and 4 bases at J; junction bases unmatched: 6. The CDR3 loop is CASSPPGTGSDTQYF. CDR3 coding DNA: TGTGCCAGCTCACCGCCCGGGACAGGATCAGATACGCAGTATTTT.

V and J are TRBV4-2 and TRBJ2-5; unclear D gene. Trimming left V 1 base short and J 2 bases short, with 8 bases between. Germline V lookup: CDR1 LGHNA, CDR2 YNFKEQ. There are 14 residues in the CDR3. Here the CDR3 DNA reads TGTGCCAGCAGCCAAGCGCGTACACAAGAGACCCAGTACTTC. Protein product: CASSQARTQETQYF.

This clone was detected a few times. This chain uses TRBV5-1 with TRBJ1-1, with no clear D. The CDR3 loop spans 13 amino acids. CDR1 and CDR2 (germline): SGHRS, YFSETQ. V shed 5 bases and J shed 0 bases, with 8 bases lying between them. The CDR3 region has the DNA TGCGCCAGCAGTCCTCGGCTGAACACTGAAGCTTTCTTT. It yields the protein CASSPRLNTEAFF.

The CDR3 region has the DNA TGTGCCAGCAGCTTAGACGGAGTCGTAGGCAATGAGCAGTTCTTC. Its protein product is CASSLDGVVGNEQFF. V is TRBV11-1 and J is TRBJ2-1; D is undetermined. V dropped 1 base and J dropped 6 bases, with 13 bases sitting between them. In germline, CDR1 is SGHAT, CDR2 FQDESV (reference sequence). The CDR3 is 15 amino acids.

V gene TRBV28 combines with J gene TRBJ2-3; 9 bases are a match to TRBD2. CDR1 MDHEN and CDR2 SYDVKM come from the germline V gene. Trimming at V came to 5 bases and at J to 0 bases, leaving 6 bases not matched to a gene. The CDR3 runs 16 residues. CDR3: CASSLAGMASTDTQYF. The CDR3 DNA follows: TGTGCCAGCAGTCTAGCGGGGATGGCTAGCACAGATACGCAGTATTTT.

J is TRBJ2-4 and V is TRBV27; 10 bases are a match to TRBD1. J lost 3 bases, V lost 6 bases, and 14 bases had no gene match. This CDR3 is 18 amino acids long. The germline V gene has CDR1 MNHEY and CDR2 SMNVEV (reference sequence). The CDR3, as DNA: TGTGCCAGCAGCCCCCCGGCTTGGGACAGGGGAAACAAAAACATTCAGTACTTC. Protein: CASSPPAWDRGNKNIQYF.

The J gene is TRBJ2-5, the V gene TRBV20-1; tentatively, D is TRBD1 (6 bases). Matching the DNA end better, TRBJ2-7 makes the J call doubtful. Germline CDR1 and CDR2: DFQATT and SNEGSKA (reference sequence). The CDR3 contains 10 residues. CDR3 region: CSAGHYEQYF. The CDR3 nucleotides read TGCAGTGCGGGACACTACGAGCAGTACTTC.

The chain uses TRBV6-5 and TRBJ1-5; D remains unclear. Germline loops: CDR1 MNHEY, CDR2 SVGAGI. The V and J ends lost 6 bases and 4 bases respectively, with 4 bases between them. The CDR3 totals 11 residues. The CDR3 DNA reads as TGTGCCAGCAGCGAAAATCAGCCCCAGCATTTT. Translated: CASSENQPQHF.

This clone was found once. This chain joins TRBV28 and TRBJ1-5; TRBD1 might be the D (6 bases). The CDR3 covers 17 residues. Germline CDR1 MDHEN, CDR2 SYDVKM. V lost 6 bases to trimming and J lost 0 bases, with 18 bases between them. This CDR3 is CASSERNQGRSNQPQHF. CDR3 nucleotides: TGTGCCAGCAGCGAAAGAAACCAGGGGCGTAGCAATCAGCCCCAGCATTTT.

This clone was detected a few times. This chain joins TRBV7-2 and TRBJ1-1, with 8 bases identical to TRBD1. This CDR3 contains 15 residues. Germline V gene sequence: CDR1 SGHTA, CDR2 FQGNSA. V was clipped by 4 bases and J by 0 bases; unmatched bases: 4. The CDR3 coding sequence is TGTGCCAGCAGCTCCACAGGGGGGGTGAACACTGAAGCTTTCTTT. It codes for CASSSTGGVNTEAFF.

V gene TRBV5-1 combines with J gene TRBJ2-1, with 7 bases identical to TRBD2. The V gene end was trimmed by 5 bases and the J gene end by 0 bases; junction bases not matched to a gene: 14. CDR3 length: 18 residues. Germline assignment: CDR1 SGHRS and CDR2 YFSETQ. The CDR3 nucleotides read TGCGCCAGCAGTCGGGAGGTGATAGCGGGTAGCTCCTACAATGAGCAGTTCTTC. The encoded protein is CASSREVIAGSSYNEQFF.

The chain combines TRBV29-1 with TRBJ2-2; D unresolved. The CDR3 is made up of 15 amino acids. Germline assignment: CDR1 SQVTM and CDR2 ANQGSEA. The V and J ends lost 5 bases and 4 bases respectively, with 17 bases between them. The CDR3 is CSVRMAGKGTGELFF. DNA for the CDR3: TGCAGCGTTAGAATGGCAGGCAAAGGCACCGGGGAGCTGTTTTTT.